One sample yielded the 17 T cell receptor beta chains listed below, sequenced in a study of cytomegalovirus exposure and HLA in healthy donors. The PCR employed 60 Vbeta primers together with 13 Jbeta primers. Assay used: immunoSEQ multiplex PCR; TCRdb lists only in-frame clones, some missing. The repertoire includes about 170,000 clones, approximately 81% of them detected once, and around 2.3% sits in the top ten. Specimen: PBMCs. These receptors were obtained from a woman in her forties or fifties in good health and CMV-seronegative.

The V gene is TRBV13, the J gene TRBJ1-5, with 11 bases fitting TRBD1. The CDR3 runs to 17 residues. Germline CDR1 reads PRHDT; CDR2 reads FYEKMQ (reference sequence). Trimming took 5 bases from V and 7 from J; bases not matched to a gene: 13. The chain's CDR3 is CASSRRTGGDFGQPQHF. DNA of the CDR3: TGTGCCAGCAGCCGAAGGACAGGGGGCGATTTCGGGCAGCCCCAGCATTTT.

The chain links TRBV15 to TRBJ1-3; no firm D call. This CDR3 spans 17 amino acids. From germline, CDR1 is LNHNV and CDR2 YYDKDF (reference sequence). Trimming pared 2 bases from V and 0 bases from J, leaving 14 bases between. The CDR3 nucleotides are TGTGCCACCAGCAGACGGGAGCCCAGTTCCTCTGGAAACACCATATATTTT. Residues: CATSRREPSSSGNTIYF.

The chain has TRBV5-6 and TRBJ2-7; D perhaps matches TRBD1 (6 bases). Germline CDR1 reads SGHDT; CDR2 reads YYEEEE. This CDR3 spans 15 amino acids. With 4 bases removed from V and 5 bases from J, the gap between germline ends came to 19 bases. The DNA for the CDR3 is TGTGCCAGCAGCCTCCTAATAACAGGGCCCCACGAGCAGTACTTC. Amino acids: CASSLLITGPHEQYF. The whole variable domain, remainder taken from reference TRBV5-6 and TRBJ2-7, is DAGVTQSPTHLIKTRGQQVTLRCSPKSGHDTVSWYQQALGQGPQFIFQYYEEEERQRGNFPDRFSGHQFPNYSSELNVNALLLGDSALYLCASSLLITGPHEQYFGPGTRLTVT.

The sample holds a few counts of this clone. The J gene is TRBJ1-6, the V gene TRBV2; D is unresolved. This CDR3 region has 16 residues. V was pared by 3 bases and J by 11 bases, with 20 bases between. Germline CDR1 is SNHLY and CDR2 is FYNNEI. The CDR3 region is CASSDPAGSSNPPLHF. The CDR3 DNA follows: TGTGCCAGCAGTGATCCTGCCGGGTCCTCTAACCCACCCCTCCACTTT.

V gene TRBV28 combines with J gene TRBJ1-5, with D maybe TRBD1 (5 bases). Per germline, CDR1 MDHEN and CDR2 SYDVKM. V was cut by 7 bases and J by 2 bases, with 15 bases left in between. This CDR3 spans 15 amino acids. The CDR3 region is CASTRAWGGNQPQHF. Written as DNA, the CDR3 is TGTGCCAGCACCCGAGCCTGGGGGGGCAATCAGCCCCAGCATTTT.

For the CDR3, the DNA is TGTGCCAGTACCTATACGGCGGGAGGGCCTAGAGATACGCAGTATTTT. Translation gives CASTYTAGGPRDTQYF. V usage is TRBV19 and J usage is TRBJ2-3, with 9 bases identical to TRBD2. The CDR3 is 16 residues long. The trim removed 7 bases at V and 5 bases at J, leaving 13 bases unmatched. Germline CDR1 and CDR2: LNHDA and SQIVND (reference sequence).

The chain is built from TRBV6-5 and TRBJ2-7, with TRBD1 identical over 7 bases. V trimming: 6 bases; J trimming: 3 bases; junction bases outside the gene matches: 8. The germline V gene encodes CDR1 MNHEY and CDR2 SVGAGI. The CDR3 runs to 14 residues. The chain's CDR3 is CASSNDRDLYEQYF. The DNA of the CDR3 is TGTGCCAGCAGCAACGACAGGGACCTCTACGAGCAGTACTTC.

This clone has only a few counts. The chain employs TRBV2 and TRBJ1-5, with 7 bases lining up with TRBD1. Germline CDR1 is SNHLY and CDR2 is FYNNEI. CDR3 length: 18 residues. The ends lost 4 bases at V and 0 bases at J; junction bases unmatched: 12. In nucleotides, the CDR3 is TGTGCCAGCAGTGCGCGAACGGGACAGTATTATAGCAATCAGCCCCAGCATTTT. It translates to CASSARTGQYYSNQPQHF.

The chain recombines TRBV5-6 with TRBJ1-2; TRBD1 matches at 8 bases. The CDR3 contains 16 residues. Trimming removed 4 bases from V and 3 bases from J; junction bases left unmatched: 11. The germline CDR1 and CDR2 sequences are SGHDT and YYEEEE. The CDR3 reads CASSRGGTGGDYGYTF. As DNA, the CDR3 is TGTGCCAGCAGCCGGGGAGGGACAGGCGGTGACTATGGCTACACCTTC. Full variable domain (outside the CDR3, taken from reference TRBV5-6 and TRBJ1-2): DAGVTQSPTHLIKTRGQQVTLRCSPKSGHDTVSWYQQALGQGPQFIFQYYEEEERQRGNFPDRFSGHQFPNYSSELNVNALLLGDSALYLCASSRGGTGGDYGYTFGSGTRLTVV.

CDR3 in amino acids: CASSPGGSQETQYF. CDR3 bases: TGTGCCAGCTCACCAGGGGGGTCCCAAGAGACCCAGTACTTC. The rearrangement joins TRBV18 to TRBJ2-5; TRBD2 is a possible D gene (6 bases). CDR3 length: 14 residues. V lost 2 bases and J lost 1, with 8 bases in between. Germline CDR1 KGHSH, CDR2 LQKENI.

The gene calls are TRBV2 and TRBJ2-5; D gene ambiguous. Germline loops: CDR1 SNHLY, CDR2 FYNNEI. This CDR3 comprises 15 residues. Trimming took 3 bases from V and 1 from J, leaving 12 bases between them. The chain's CDR3 is CASSERYGGQETQYF. The CDR3 nucleotides read TGTGCCAGCAGTGAGCGCTATGGCGGCCAAGAGACCCAGTACTTC.

V and J are TRBV5-1 and TRBJ2-7; 7 positions match TRBD1. The germline V gene has CDR1 SGHRS and CDR2 YFSETQ. Trimming took 4 bases from V and 4 from J; bases not matched to a gene: 8. The CDR3 length is 14 residues. The CDR3 coding sequence is TGCGCCAGCAGCCCCCAGGACAGGTGGTACGAGCAGTACTTC. Its protein product is CASSPQDRWYEQYF.

The chain couples TRBV4-1 to TRBJ2-1; 7 bases fit TRBD2. Germline CDR1 MGHRA, CDR2 YSYEKL. The CDR3 extends over 17 amino acids. The junction had 12 bases not matched to a gene; V was cut back by 1 base and J by 6 bases. CDR3 DNA: TGCGCCAGCAGCCAAGTTGGGAACGTCGGGAGGACCAATGAGCAGTTCTTC. Residues: CASSQVGNVGRTNEQFF.

The chain combines TRBV19 with TRBJ2-1; 11 positions agree with TRBD2. Losses at the gene ends were 6 bases for V and 9 bases for J; bases not matched to a gene: 1. This CDR3 is 12 amino acids long. Germline CDR1 and CDR2: LNHDA and SQIVND (reference sequence). The CDR3 DNA reads TGTGCCAGTAGCGGACTAGCGGGTGAGCAGTTCTTC. It is translated as CASSGLAGEQFF. Full variable domain (outside the CDR3, taken from reference TRBV19 and TRBJ2-1): DGGITQSPKYLFRKEGQNVTLSCEQNLNHDAMYWYRQDPGQGLRLIYYSQIVNDFQKGDIAEGYSVSREKKESFPLTVTSAQKNPTAFYLCASSGLAGEQFFGPGTRLTVL.

The chain uses TRBV11-2 and TRBJ2-1, with D possibly matching TRBD2 (7 bases). The CDR3 sequence is 18 residues long. Germline loops: CDR1 SGHAT, CDR2 FQNNGV. Between the trimmed V and J ends, which lost 4 bases and 0 bases, there was a span of 19 bases. The CDR3 region has the DNA TGTGCCAGCAGCTCGCAAGGGGGGCGGGGGAGCTCCTACAATGAGCAGTTCTTC. It encodes CASSSQGGRGSSYNEQFF.

V and J are TRBV5-5 and TRBJ2-3, with TRBD1 as a possible D gene (6 bases). Trimming cost V 4 bases and J 4 bases, with 16 bases left between them. CDR1 and CDR2 from the germline V gene are SGHKS and YYEKEE (reference sequence). The CDR3 has 15 residues. DNA for the CDR3: TGTGCCAGCAGCCCCAGGCCCGAGGGGGCAGATACGCAGTATTTT. Translated: CASSPRPEGADTQYF.

The chain joins TRBV11-2 to TRBJ1-3; 12 bases match TRBD1. Germline values: CDR1 SGHAT, CDR2 FQNNGV. This CDR3 is 16 amino acids long. Trimming removed 5 bases from V and 4 bases from J; junction bases left unmatched: 6. CDR3 residues: CASSTGTGGVGNTIYF. The DNA of the CDR3 is TGTGCCAGCAGCACAGGGACAGGGGGCGTCGGAAACACCATATATTTT. Based on the CDR3 plus reference TRBV11-2 and TRBJ1-3, the full variable domain is EAGVAQSPRYKIIEKRQSVAFWCNPISGHATLYWYQQILGQGPKLLIQFQNNGVVDDSQLPKDRFSAERLKGVDSTLKIQPAKLEDSAVYLCASSTGTGGVGNTIYFGEGSWLTVV.